Listed below are T cell receptor beta chains from one sample, sequenced in a study of breast tumors, draining lymph nodes, adjacent tissues. MiXCR, run by TCRdb on the multiplex PCR reads, gives a single entry per CDR3 protein. The sample carries around 22,000 distinct CDR3 sequences, about 64% recorded once. Sample: tumor-adjacent breast tissue. The source of these receptors is a female donor with breast cancer. Some clones in this sample may be carry-over from other donors' samples. The CDR3 runs from the conserved cysteine through the conserved F or W. Fields, in order: clone size, V gene, J gene, D gene, CDR3 protein, CDR3 DNA. A D gene is named only where the DNA matches it firmly. Some rows mark clone size as missing; the rest say once, few, many or name a class of expanded clone.

many,TRBV2,TRBJ2-5,NA,CASREGRTTYQETQYF,TGTGCCAGCAGGGAGGGTAGGACAACGTACCAAGAGACCCAGTACTTC
NA,TRBV5-1,TRBJ2-7,TRBD1,CASSPRQGQEQYF,TGCGCCAGCAGCCCGCGACAGGGGCAAGAGCAGTACTTC
NA,TRBV13,TRBJ2-7,NA,CASSLGQGEQYF,TGTGCCAGCAGCTTAGGGCAAGGCGAGCAGTACTTC
NA,TRBV7-6,TRBJ2-3,NA,CASSYLRGGDTQYF,TGTGCCAGCAGCTACCTGAGGGGGGGAGATACGCAGTATTTT
NA,TRBV19,TRBJ2-3,TRBD2,CASSDGAGGTDTQYF,TGTGCCAGTAGTGACGGAGCGGGAGGTACAGATACGCAGTATTTT
NA,TRBV24-1,TRBJ1-5,NA,CASSVTRTAYSNQPQHF,TGTGCCAGCAGTGTAACCCGGACAGCTTATAGCAATCAGCCCCAGCATTTT
many,TRBV5-1,TRBJ2-5,TRBD2,CASSPLAGGLTFQETQYF,TGCGCCAGCAGCCCGTTAGCGGGGGGCCTTACTTTCCAAGAGACCCAGTACTTC
NA,TRBV4-3,TRBJ2-7,TRBD2,CASSQESTSGIYEQYF,TGCGCCAGCAGCCAAGAGTCCACTAGCGGGATATACGAGCAGTACTTC
NA,TRBV7-7,TRBJ2-3,NA,CASSLGGGRDTQYF,TGTGCTAGCAGCTTAGGAGGGGGTAGAGATACGCAGTATTTT
NA,TRBV29-1,TRBJ1-2,NA,CSVASTGGSDYGYTF,TGCAGCGTTGCTAGCACGGGAGGGTCGGACTATGGCTACACCTTC
NA,TRBV5-4,TRBJ1-5,NA,CASSSGKGKQPQHF,TGTGCCAGCAGCTCTGGGAAGGGGAAGCAGCCCCAGCATTTT
many,TRBV5-1,TRBJ2-5,NA,CASSPRFGGVGETQYF,TGCGCCAGCAGCCCCAGGTTTGGGGGAGTGGGAGAGACCCAGTACTTC
NA,TRBV4-1,TRBJ2-1,TRBD2,CASSQDGSGSYNEQFF,TGCGCCAGCAGCCAAGATGGGAGCGGGAGCTACAATGAGCAGTTCTTC
NA,TRBV12-5,TRBJ2-3,TRBD2,CASAPRTSGATQYF,TGTGCTAGTGCCCCGAGGACTAGCGGGGCTACGCAGTATTTT
NA,TRBV20-1,TRBJ2-2,NA,CSYRANTGELFF,TGCAGTTATAGGGCGAACACCGGGGAGCTGTTTTTT
many,TRBV20-1,TRBJ1-2,NA,CSAPDSFLNYGYTF,TGCAGTGCTCCGGACAGTTTCCTCAACTATGGCTACACCTTC
NA,TRBV12-5,TRBJ1-2,NA,CASGFTPNNYGYTF,TGTGCTAGTGGTTTCACACCGAATAACTATGGCTACACCTTC
NA,TRBV7-9,TRBJ1-2,NA,CASSPQGGYGYTF,TGTGCCAGCAGTCCCCAGGGTGGCTATGGCTACACCTTC
many,TRBV7-9,TRBJ2-3,TRBD2,CASSLASGGAAWGTDTQYF,TGTGCCAGCAGCTTAGCTAGCGGGGGGGCCGCGTGGGGCACAGATACGCAGTATTTT
NA,TRBV10-3,TRBJ2-7,NA,CASTEGVAGAYEQYF,TGTGCCAGCACCGAGGGAGTAGCAGGGGCCTACGAGCAGTACTTC
many,TRBV30,TRBJ2-2,TRBD2,CASSGSGIDTGELFF,TGTGCCTCCTCCGGCAGCGGGATAGACACCGGGGAGCTGTTTTTT
NA,TRBV6-1,TRBJ2-7,NA,CASRINTASEQYF,TGTGCCAGCAGGATAAACACGGCTAGCGAGCAGTACTTC
NA,TRBV2,TRBJ2-3,NA,CASSERPLTDTQYF,TGTGCCAGCAGTGAGAGGCCTTTAACAGATACGCAGTATTTT
NA,TRBV3-1,TRBJ2-7,TRBD2,CASSGTSGRSSYEQYF,TGTGCCAGCAGCGGGACTAGCGGGAGGAGCTCCTACGAGCAGTACTTC
many,TRBV5-5,TRBJ1-1,NA,CASSFSTGYTEAFF,TGTGCCAGCAGCTTTTCCACAGGGTACACTGAAGCTTTCTTT
many,TRBV13,TRBJ2-2,NA,CASSLGGHRLFF,TGTGCCAGCAGCTTGGGGGGACACAGGCTGTTTTTT
NA,TRBV6-6,TRBJ1-5,TRBD1,CASSHLRQGATSNQPQHF,TGTGCCAGCAGTCACCTCCGACAGGGGGCGACTAGCAATCAGCCCCAGCATTTT
many,TRBV6-5,TRBJ2-3,NA,CASSHLGKTTDTQYF,TGTGCCAGCAGTCACTTGGGAAAGACGACAGATACGCAGTATTTT
few,TRBV7-2,TRBJ2-7,TRBD1,CASSLAGQGPYEQYF,TGTGCCAGCAGCTTGGCGGGACAGGGACCTTACGAGCAGTACTTC